Listed here are 27 T cell receptor beta chains from one sample, sequenced in a study of cytomegalovirus exposure and HLA in healthy donors. Use of 60 Vbeta and 13 Jbeta primers characterized the PCR. Repertoires were generated with immunoSEQ multiplex PCR, while TCRdb's copy carries only in-frame clones and drops some. The sample has about 170,000 clones; approximately 81% are singletons. The sample taken for sequencing was PBMCs. All receptors derive from a man aged 30 to 45 in good health and CMV-seropositive.

The rearrangement joins TRBV2 to TRBJ1-3, with TRBD1 matching over 9 bases. The CDR3 sequence is 12 residues long. The junction had 2 bases not matched to a gene; V was cut back by 7 bases and J by 7 bases. Per the germline V gene, CDR1 is SNHLY and CDR2 is FYNNEI. CDR3 residues: CASKDRGNTIYF. CDR3 coding DNA: TGTGCCAGCAAGGACAGGGGTAACACCATATATTTT.

V is TRBV5-1 and J is TRBJ2-2; 10 bases match TRBD2. Germline loops: CDR1 SGHRS, CDR2 YFSETQ. V lost 4 bases to trimming and J lost 1 base; unmatched junction nucleotides: 13. The CDR3 is made up of 19 amino acids. The CDR3 here is CASSLGPKGLAENTGELFF. In DNA, the CDR3 is TGCGCCAGCAGCCTTGGACCCAAAGGACTAGCGGAGAACACCGGGGAGCTGTTTTTT.

The chain carries TRBV4-3 and TRBJ1-6, with D maybe TRBD1 (6 bases). V shed 0 bases and J shed 6 bases, with 12 bases lying between them. The germline gives CDR1 LGHNA, CDR2 YSLEER. CDR3 length: 16 amino acids. The CDR3 region is CASSQDWRTVNSPLHF. The CDR3 nucleotides are TGCGCCAGCAGCCAAGATTGGAGGACAGTTAATTCACCCCTCCACTTT.

This clone was picked up one time. This chain connects TRBV10-2 to TRBJ2-7, with TRBD2 matching 9 bases. Germline V gene sequence: CDR1 WSHSY, CDR2 SAAADI. The CDR3 extends over 17 amino acids. The ends lost 3 bases at V and 6 bases at J; junction bases unmatched: 15. As DNA, the CDR3 is TGCGCCAGCAGTGATCCCGTGGCGGGAGGGACCCACGGCGAGCAGTACGTC. Translated, it gives CASSDPVAGGTHGEQYV.

In the case of this clone: At the DNA level, this CDR3 is encoded by other sequences in the same sample as well. This chain connects TRBV7-2 to TRBJ2-7; D is perhaps TRBD1 (7 bases). The CDR3 loop spans 15 amino acids. Between the trimmed V and J ends, which lost 5 bases and 2 bases, there was a span of 16 bases. Germline V CDR1 and CDR2: SGHTA, FQGNSA. Written as DNA, the CDR3 is TGTGCCAGCAGCCTTGGGGCAGGGGGGCCCTACGAGCAGTACTTC. Protein sequence: CASSLGAGGPYEQYF.

CDR3 bases: TGTGCCAGCAGTGAACAATGGAACTACGAGCAGTACGTC. Translation: CASSEQWNYEQYV. The rearrangement uses TRBV6-1 and TRBJ2-7; D unresolved. The V end lost 2 bases, the J end lost 3 bases, and 8 bases lay between the germline ends. The CDR3 contains 13 residues. CDR1 and CDR2 from the germline V gene are MNHNS and SASEGT.

The chain has TRBV4-3 and TRBJ1-1, with a weak D call TRBD1 (6 bases). The V end was cut by 3 bases, the J end by 5 bases, with 16 bases between. The CDR3 is made up of 15 amino acids. The V gene's germline CDR1 is LGHNA and CDR2 YSLEER. The CDR3 DNA reads as TGCGCCAGCAGCCAGATACAGGGTGGAGAGACTGAAGCTTTCTTT. Translation: CASSQIQGGETEAFF.

The rearrangement uses TRBV7-8 and TRBJ1-2; TRBD1 matches 8 bases. The CDR3 is made up of 15 amino acids. V lost 7 bases and J lost 2; bases outside the gene matches: 9. Germline CDR1 is SGHVS and CDR2 is FQNEAQ. This CDR3 is CASIPQGAKNYGYTF. The CDR3 DNA reads TGTGCCAGCATACCTCAGGGGGCCAAAAACTATGGCTACACCTTC.

This sequence joins TRBV9 and TRBJ2-1, with 14 bases lining up with TRBD2. Germline lookup yields CDR1 SGDLS and CDR2 YYNGEE. With 0 bases clipped from V and 4 bases from J, the junction kept 3 bases outside the gene matches. This CDR3 is 17 amino acids long. Here the CDR3 DNA reads TGTGCCAGCAGCGTAGGGGGGACTAGCGGGAGTTACAATGAGCAGTTCTTC. Amino acid sequence: CASSVGGTSGSYNEQFF.

This chain joins TRBV9 and TRBJ2-1; TRBD2 agrees at 9 bases. The CDR3 spans 14 residues. Per germline, CDR1 SGDLS and CDR2 YYNGEE. Trimming removed 2 bases from V and 4 bases from J; junction bases left unmatched: 1. The CDR3 spells CASSVSGRYNEQFF. As DNA, the CDR3 is TGTGCCAGCAGCGTCAGCGGGAGGTACAATGAGCAGTTCTTC.

This chain joins TRBV7-6 and TRBJ2-2; TRBD2 agrees at 14 bases. There are 20 residues in the CDR3. V dropped 4 bases and J dropped 2; count of bases not matched to a gene: 12. Germline loops: CDR1 SGHVS, CDR2 FNYEAQ. CDR3 residues: CASSSYPGLAGAPNTGELFF. The CDR3, as DNA: TGTGCCAGCAGCTCCTATCCGGGACTAGCGGGAGCCCCCAACACCGGGGAGCTGTTTTTT.

The V call is TRBV11-1, the J call TRBJ2-7, with 10 bases fitting TRBD1. The CDR3 sequence is 13 residues long. With V trimmed by 6 bases and J by 9 bases, 8 bases remained unmatched. Germline V CDR1 and CDR2: SGHAT, FQDESV (reference sequence). The CDR3 DNA is TGTGCCAGCAGGAGGACAGGGGGGAGAGGGCAGTACTTC. This codes for CASRRTGGRGQYF.

The chain is built from TRBV11-2 and TRBJ2-1; the match to TRBD1 covers 9 bases. Germline values: CDR1 SGHAT, CDR2 FQNNGV. The CDR3 has 15 residues. With 5 bases clipped from V and 2 bases from J, the junction kept 4 bases outside the gene matches. The chain's CDR3 is CASSRGQGPYNEQFF. The CDR3 coding sequence is TGTGCCAGCAGCCGGGGACAGGGCCCCTACAATGAGCAGTTCTTC.

The chain has TRBV18 and TRBJ2-7; 7 bases are shared with TRBD2. Germline-derived CDR1 and CDR2 are KGHSH and LQKENI. This CDR3 region has 15 residues. The trim removed 2 bases at V and 0 bases at J, leaving 4 bases unmatched. The CDR3 nucleotides read TGTGCCAGCTCACCAGGGGTAGCGGGCTCCTACGAGCAGTACTTC. This translates into CASSPGVAGSYEQYF. Full variable domain (outside the CDR3, taken from reference TRBV18 and TRBJ2-7): NAGVMQNPRHLVRRRGQEARLRCSPMKGHSHVYWYRQLPEEGLKFMVYLQKENIIDESGMPKERFSAEFPKEGPSILRIQQVVRGDSAAYFCASSPGVAGSYEQYFGPGTRLTVT.

CDR3 sequence: CASLGRRGMNTEAFF. The CDR3 coding sequence is TGTGCCAGCCTCGGGAGGAGAGGAATGAACACTGAAGCTTTCTTT. The chain has TRBV19 and TRBJ1-1; D remains ambiguous. Germline loops: CDR1 LNHDA, CDR2 SQIVND (reference sequence). The CDR3 consists of 15 residues. Trimming stripped 9 bases from V and 0 bases from J, with 17 bases between.

The chain recombines TRBV29-1 with TRBJ1-1, with D possibly being TRBD1 (5 bases). V was cut by 1 base and J by 4 bases, with 13 bases left in between. Germline assignment: CDR1 SQVTM and CDR2 ANQGSEA. The CDR3 loop spans 14 amino acids. The CDR3 DNA reads TGCAGCGTTGAAGTCACGGGGGTCGCCACTGAAGCTTTCTTT. Its translation: CSVEVTGVATEAFF.

The genes are TRBV6-5 and TRBJ1-2; TRBD1 matches at 10 bases. The CDR3 totals 14 residues. The germline V gene encodes CDR1 MNHEY and CDR2 SVGAGI. Germline trimming cut 6 bases from V and 7 bases from J; bases unmatched to any gene: 8. The CDR3 coding sequence is TGTGCCAGCAGGACAGGGGGCTCAGTTGGTGGCTACACCTTC. It is translated as CASRTGGSVGGYTF.

This chain joins TRBV4-3 and TRBJ1-2; perhaps TRBD1 as D (6 bases). The CDR3 is 15 residues long. V was clipped by 0 bases and J by 5 bases, with 13 bases between them. Germline CDR1 reads LGHNA; CDR2 reads YSLEER. The CDR3, as DNA: TGCGCCAGCAGCCAAGAAGGGGGTAGAGGTTATGGCTACACCTTC. Its translation: CASSQEGGRGYGYTF.

This chain joins TRBV6-5 and TRBJ1-1; TRBD1 might be the D (6 bases). CDR3 length: 16 residues. In germline, CDR1 is MNHEY, CDR2 SVGAGI. With 2 bases removed from V and 0 bases from J, the gap between germline ends came to 13 bases. The CDR3 sequence: CASSYLRGAMNTEAFF. In DNA, the CDR3 is TGTGCCAGCAGTTACCTTCGGGGGGCCATGAACACTGAAGCTTTCTTT.

The chain joins TRBV29-1 to TRBJ1-4; 7 bases are a match to TRBD1. The CDR3 sequence is 15 residues long. Germline V gene data show CDR1 as SQVTM and CDR2 as ANQGSEA. V gave up 5 bases and J gave up 8 bases; unmatched junction bases: 14. CDR3 protein: CSVQQSRGLGEKLFF. CDR3 DNA sequence: TGCAGCGTTCAACAGTCGAGGGGGCTAGGGGAAAAACTGTTTTTT.

The chain uses TRBV9 and TRBJ1-1, with TRBD1 as a possible D gene (5 bases). V lost 2 bases and J 6 bases, leaving 23 bases between the germline ends. Per the germline V gene, CDR1 is SGDLS and CDR2 is YYNGEE. The CDR3 length is 17 residues. The CDR3 sequence is CASSVAGVRGQGAEAFF. The CDR3 DNA follows: TGTGCCAGCAGCGTTGCGGGGGTAAGGGGCCAAGGAGCTGAAGCTTTCTTT.

The gene calls are TRBV11-1 and TRBJ2-5; D might be TRBD2 (5 bases). CDR1 is SGHAT, CDR2 FQDESV, per germline (reference sequence). V lost 4 bases, J lost 1 base, and 16 bases lay in between. The CDR3 has 16 residues. The CDR3 DNA follows: TGTGCCAGCAGCTCGGGCTCGTCTAGCTTCCAAGAGACCCAGTACTTC. Amino acid sequence: CASSSGSSSFQETQYF.

The chain couples TRBV5-5 to TRBJ1-2, with D hard to call. The CDR3 contains 13 residues. Germline V gene sequence: CDR1 SGHKS, CDR2 YYEKEE (reference sequence). V lost 1 base and J 3 bases, leaving 7 bases between the germline ends. The CDR3 loop is CASSLRGYYGYTF. As DNA, the CDR3 is TGTGCCAGCAGCTTGCGGGGTTACTATGGCTACACCTTC.

The V and J genes are TRBV21-1 and TRBJ2-7; the table's D call of TRBD2 was not tested on the DNA. TRBV21-1 counts as a pseudogene. CDR3 length equals 11 residues. As DNA, the CDR3 is TGTGCCAGCCCCGGGATCTACGAGCAGTACGTC. This encodes CASPGIYEQYV.

The V call is TRBV19, the J call TRBJ2-7; D gene unclear. CDR1 is LNHDA and CDR2 is SQIVND in the germline V gene (reference sequence). The CDR3 is 11 residues long. V was trimmed by 6 bases and J by 3 bases, leaving 6 bases between them. The CDR3 DNA reads as TGTGCCAGTAGCCACGGCTACGAGCAGTACTTC. Its translation: CASSHGYEQYF.

The chain carries TRBV7-9 and TRBJ2-7; perhaps TRBD1 as D (5 bases). V dropped 5 bases and J dropped 4 bases, with 12 bases sitting between them. Germline V CDR1 and CDR2: SEHNR, FQNEAQ (reference sequence). The CDR3 runs to 13 residues. The CDR3 DNA is TGTGCCAGCAGCCCCCGACAGATTTACGAGCAGTACGTC. Encoded protein: CASSPRQIYEQYV.

The chain uses TRBV2 and TRBJ2-1; D may be TRBD2 (7 bases). Trimming took off 5 bases at V and 2 bases at J, with 13 bases between the two ends. The CDR3 has 15 residues. Germline lookup yields CDR1 SNHLY and CDR2 FYNNEI. CDR3 amino acids: CASSTTGRAYNEQFF. The CDR3 DNA reads as TGTGCCAGCAGTACCACAGGGAGGGCCTACAATGAGCAGTTCTTC.